This T cell receptor beta chain was observed in a study of blood T cell repertoires in COVID-19. This CDR3 region has 15 residues. Germline-derived CDR1 and CDR2 are MNHEY and SMNVEV (reference sequence). V shed 6 bases, J shed 4 bases, and the junction held 8 bases outside the gene matches. Profiling relied on immunoSEQ multiplex PCR, and the TCRdb table lists in-frame clones only, not all of them. Of approximately 110,000 clones detected, about nine tenths appear once; the ten largest clones hold about 4.5%. The chain is built from TRBV27 and TRBJ2-5, with 10 bases matching TRBD1. The material sequenced was peripheral blood. This sequence was found in a man between 35 and 55 years old with acute or convalescent COVID-19. CDR3 amino acids: CASSTRDRGRETQYF. The CDR3 nucleotides are TGTGCCAGCAGCACCCGGGACAGGGGCCGAGAGACCCAGTACTTC.